This T cell receptor (beta chain) originates from a study of blood T cell repertoires in COVID-19. Turning to the study itself: Samples of COVID-19 (acute and convalescent) were obtained from the United States, Italy and Spain. Sources were T cells, B-cell-depleted T cells, or PBMCs; the material itself was cDNA or gDNA.

Original data processing: How many nucleated cells were present was estimated from reference gene primer amplification. Profiling relied on immunoSEQ multiplex PCR, and the TCRdb table lists in-frame clones only, not all of them. For V, J and clone size, that table is used; D and trimming come from the DNA. Of approximately 170,000 clones listed, nearly 90% are singletons. Germline V CDR1 and CDR2: MNHEY, SMNVEV (reference sequence). Trimming took off 3 bases at V and 7 bases at J, with 7 bases between the two ends. The CDR3 spans 12 residues. Sequenced material: peripheral blood. The sequence was obtained from a man between 18 and 29 years old who had recovered from COVID-19. The V call is TRBV27, the J call TRBJ2-1; D possibly corresponds to TRBD1 (5 bases). The CDR3: CASSFGANEQFF. The CDR3, as DNA: TGTGCCAGCAGTTTTGGGGCAAATGAGCAGTTCTTC.